Reported below is one T cell receptor beta chain. The data are from a study of OX40 agonist ivuxolimab in advanced cancers. On the study more broadly: Every 2 weeks, patients got intravenous ivuxolimab at one of six dose levels (0.01-10 mg/kg). From roughly 20 to 85 years was the age range, with a mean of around 57 years, and about 78% were male. One patient with hepatocellular carcinoma and two with cutaneous melanoma, three in all, had partial responses.

Blood draws occurred at baseline, cycle 4 day 1, and cycle 7 day 1. Sequencing used immunoSEQ multiplex PCR; TCRdb keeps in-frame clones, though not all of them. The table has roughly 70,000 clones, about 87% seen once; the top ten hold approximately 11%. V lost 3 bases and J lost 1, with 6 bases in between. CDR1 and CDR2 (germline): LGHNA, YNFKEQ. This CDR3 has 13 residues. This receptor was taken from an adult with an advanced solid tumor such as melanoma, head and neck, liver or kidney cancer. The rearrangement uses TRBV4-2 and TRBJ1-2; D may be TRBD1 (5 bases). This sample comprised CD4+ or CD8+ T cells sorted from blood, obtained in a trial of the OX40 agonist ivuxolimab. This CDR3 is CASSQTVNYGYTF. CDR3 in DNA: TGTGCCAGCAGCCAGACAGTTAACTATGGCTACACCTTC.